Sequencing of this TCR beta chain was carried out in a study of cytomegalovirus exposure and HLA in healthy donors. A multiplex PCR was run with 60 Vbeta primers and 13 Jbeta primers. Generated by immunoSEQ multiplex PCR, the TCRdb table keeps only in-frame clones and is missing some. The sample has roughly 100,000 clones, around 67% seen once; the top ten hold approximately 3.5%. Healthy donors of bone marrow made up the group. This clone was recorded a few times. No antigen is known for it. CDR3 length: 20 amino acids. CDR1 and CDR2 (germline): MGHRA, YSYEKL. The V end lost 1 base, the J end lost 0 bases, and 23 bases lay between the germline ends. Study outcomes and limitations: In a later analysis, at a false discovery rate of 0.05, approximately 16,000 TCR beta sequences matched HLA alleles. In a later analysis, TCR association rates varied by HLA locus: DRB1 most, HLA-C fewest.

The origin of this receptor is a woman in her 50s in good health and CMV-seronegative. V is TRBV4-1 and J is TRBJ2-3; D is perhaps TRBD1 (6 bases). Sequencing was carried out using PBMCs. As DNA, the CDR3 is TGCGCCAGCAGCCAAGGCGCCCGGGACACCAGAATATCTAGCACAGATACGCAGTATTTT. The encoded protein is CASSQGARDTRISSTDTQYF.